This T cell receptor beta chain was sequenced in a study of metastatic and nonmetastatic thyroid tumors (dated by TCRdb to 2019 to 2021). General notes on the study: For patients with malignant and with benign thyroid disease, the researchers compared repertoires between peripheral blood samples and tumor or nodule tissue samples. On the study overall, not on this receptor specifically: TCR beta diversity was reported as significantly higher in malignant tumors than in benign nodules, in both blood and tumor samples.

No treatment had been received by any patient before thyroid surgery. Patient clinical samples collected from about 2012 to 2018 were retrospectively analysed using T-cell receptor beta sequencing. Library preparation employed PCR. The data were produced on an Illumina HiSeq 4000. High-throughput sequencing was used to profile the TCR beta-chain CDR3 region of every patient. The paper's processing steps were these. CDR3 differences across clinicopathological groups were used to build a classifier for discriminating distant-metastatic papillary thyroid cancer patients. To measure repertoire diversity the researchers used the Shannon index, while the Morisita-Horn index served to gauge how similar the tumor and blood repertoires were. TCRdb reran the public reads through fastp at Q25 and MiXCR, keeping productive beta chains. These V and J calls originate from TCRdb's pipeline instead of the authors' own analysis. This sample gives about 13,000 clones in total; approximately 26% of them show up just once. Jointly, the top ten make up about 20% of the sample.

CDR1 and CDR2, looked up from the germline V gene (reference sequence), are DFQATT and SNEGSKA. Compared with germline, V lacks 5 bases and J lacks 6 bases; bases without a gene match: 14. Including the terminal cysteine and phenylalanine, the CDR3 comprises 15 residues. Here the CDR3 DNA is all that survives: 45 bases in frame from base 1. Ten or more counts support this clone. Its antigen specificity is not known. Per-base quality was not reported, and no clone a single base away is much larger than it. Here the chain combines TRBV20-1 and TRBJ1-2; 8 nucleotides in the junction match TRBD1. Material for sequencing was tumor tissue. This clonotype was sampled from a female donor with papillary thyroid cancer or a benign thyroid nodule (not recorded which). Some clones in this sample may be carry-over from other donors' samples. The CDR3 corresponds to CSALRQGRRGDGYTF. The sequenced DNA is TGCAGTGCTCTAAGACAGGGGAGGAGAGGGGATGGCTACACCTTC.